Reported below is one TCR beta chain. What it binds is unknown. Both about-4-week and about-12-week second-dose recipients were combined. The sample is drawn from a study of T cell responses to AZD1222 COVID-19 vaccine. CDR1 is SGHRS, CDR2 YFSETQ, per germline. The CDR3 is 14 amino acids. V was cut by 6 bases and J by 0 bases, with 10 bases left in between. Points from the study as a whole: Close to half of all spike-specific TCRs reportedly target regions of the variants that are unmutated.

Sequencing was performed with immunoSEQ multiplex PCR; in TCRdb, only in-frame clones are kept and a portion is missing. The table records some 66,000 clones, around 89% of them present only once. Specimen: peripheral blood, collected 28 days after the second AZD1222 dose. The sequence was collected from an adult who received the AZD1222 COVID-19 vaccine. The chain carries TRBV5-1 and TRBJ1-3, with D uncertain. The CDR3 loop is CASMAASSGNTIYF. CDR3 bases: TGCGCCAGCATGGCGGCGAGCTCTGGAAACACCATATATTTT.